This T cell receptor beta chain was sequenced during a study of cytomegalovirus exposure and HLA in healthy donors. Study-level background: The same platform as the roughly 670 first-cohort repertoires was used for the 130 or so validation repertoires, a later analysis reported. Findings of the study overall: With high specificity and sensitivity, the classifier reportedly diagnosed cytomegalovirus status. Researchers catalogued about 150 TCR beta chains as cytomegalovirus-associated.

Generated by immunoSEQ multiplex PCR, the TCRdb table keeps only in-frame clones and is missing some. The data contain approximately 44,000 clones, 88% of them singletons. The donors were in the 120-subject validation cohort; that cohort was separate from the roughly 730-subject first cohort. CDR1 SGHRS and CDR2 YFSETQ come from the germline V gene. The V gene end was trimmed by 0 bases and the J gene end by 7 bases; junction bases not matched to a gene: 9. The CDR3 runs 16 residues. Details on this clone: Antigen specificity is unknown.

The receptor comes from a woman under 40 in good health and CMV-seronegative. V gene TRBV5-1 combines with J gene TRBJ1-4; 7 bases agree with TRBD1. The sequenced sample consisted of PBMCs. CDR3 residues: CASSLGDSLMGEKLFF. The CDR3 DNA is TGCGCCAGCAGCTTGGGGGACAGCCTAATGGGTGAAAAACTGTTTTTT.